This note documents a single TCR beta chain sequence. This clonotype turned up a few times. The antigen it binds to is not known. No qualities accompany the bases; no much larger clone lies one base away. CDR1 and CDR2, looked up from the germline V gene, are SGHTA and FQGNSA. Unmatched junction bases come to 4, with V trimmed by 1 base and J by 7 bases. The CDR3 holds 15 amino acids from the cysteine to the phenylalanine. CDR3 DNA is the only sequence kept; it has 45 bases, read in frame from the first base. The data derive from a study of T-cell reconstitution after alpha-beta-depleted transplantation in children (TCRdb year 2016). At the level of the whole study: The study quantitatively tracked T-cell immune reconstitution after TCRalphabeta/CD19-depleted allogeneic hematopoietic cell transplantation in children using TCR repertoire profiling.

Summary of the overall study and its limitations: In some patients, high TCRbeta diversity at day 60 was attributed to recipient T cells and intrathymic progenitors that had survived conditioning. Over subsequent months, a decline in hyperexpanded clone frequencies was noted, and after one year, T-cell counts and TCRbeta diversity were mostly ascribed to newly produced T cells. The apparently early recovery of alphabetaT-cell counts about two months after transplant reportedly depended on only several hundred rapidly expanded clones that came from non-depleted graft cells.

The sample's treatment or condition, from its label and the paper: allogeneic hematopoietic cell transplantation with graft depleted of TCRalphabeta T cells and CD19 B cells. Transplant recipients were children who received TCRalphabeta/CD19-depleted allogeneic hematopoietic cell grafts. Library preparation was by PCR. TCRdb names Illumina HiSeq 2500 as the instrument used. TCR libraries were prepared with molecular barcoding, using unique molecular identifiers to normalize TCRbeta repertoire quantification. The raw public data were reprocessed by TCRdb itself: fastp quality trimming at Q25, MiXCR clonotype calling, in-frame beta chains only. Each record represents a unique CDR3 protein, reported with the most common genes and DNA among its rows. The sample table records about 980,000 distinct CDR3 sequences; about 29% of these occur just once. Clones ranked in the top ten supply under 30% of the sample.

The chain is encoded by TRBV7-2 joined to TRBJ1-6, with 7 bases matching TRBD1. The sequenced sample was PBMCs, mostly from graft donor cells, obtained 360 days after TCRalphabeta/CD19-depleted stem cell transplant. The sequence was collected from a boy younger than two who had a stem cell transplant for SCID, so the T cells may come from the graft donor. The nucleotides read TGTGCCAGCAGCTTAGTTAGGGGGCCGAATTCACCCCTCCACTTT. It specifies CASSLVRGPNSPLHF.